Below, 32 T cell receptor beta chains from the same sample are listed, as sequenced in a study of response to subunit inactivated influenza vaccine. TCRdb re-analysed the RT-PCR reads in MiXCR, keeping a single row per CDR3 protein. The table has hundreds of thousands of distinct CDR3 sequences, 7.5% to 8.5% seen once. The sequences come from PBMCs from blood, collected around 25 months after vaccination. The receptors stem from a man aged 50 to 69 who received an inactivated influenza vaccine.

The gene calls are TRBV3-1 and TRBJ2-3; 10 nucleotides align to TRBD2. The CDR3 is 16 residues long. The trim removed 3 bases at V and 0 bases at J, leaving 3 bases unmatched. Germline V gives CDR1 LGHDT, CDR2 YNNKEL (reference sequence). Here the CDR3 DNA reads TGTGCCAGCAGCCAGGGACTAGCGACTAGCACAGATACGCAGTATTTT. This codes for CASSQGLATSTDTQYF.

In this sample, this clonotype turned up a few times. The V and J genes are TRBV5-1 and TRBJ2-7; 8 bases align to TRBD1. The V segment lost 0 bases and the J segment 4 bases; nucleotides outside the gene matches: 9. The V gene's germline CDR1 is SGHRS and CDR2 YFSETQ. This CDR3 is built from 16 residues. CDR3 nucleotide sequence: TGCGCCAGCAGCTTGGACCCGGGACAGGTGGGGTACGAGCAGTACTTC. Translating it yields CASSLDPGQVGYEQYF.

J is TRBJ1-2 and V is TRBV6-6, with TRBD1 as a possible D gene (6 bases). Trimming took off 5 bases at V and 4 bases at J, with 11 bases between the two ends. The CDR3 covers 13 residues. CDR1 is MNHNY and CDR2 is SVGAGI in the germline V gene (reference sequence). CDR3 coding DNA: TGTGCCAGCAGTCCAGGGGTGACCTATGGCTACACCTTC. Its translation is CASSPGVTYGYTF.

The chain carries TRBV12-3 or TRBV12-4 and TRBJ2-7; D is perhaps TRBD1 (6 bases). The length of the CDR3 is 13 residues. Trimming took off 7 bases at V and 2 bases at J, with 12 bases between the two ends. CDR3 residues: CASNTAGAYEQYF. For the CDR3, the DNA is TGTGCCAGCAATACGGCAGGGGCCTACGAGCAGTACTTC.

In its sample, this clonotype was seen many times. This sequence joins TRBV12-3 or TRBV12-4 and TRBJ2-5, with D perhaps matching TRBD1 (5 bases). Trimming took 5 bases from V and 5 from J, leaving 15 bases between them. The CDR3 consists of 14 residues. CDR3 nucleotides: TGTGCCAGCAGTGCCGTCAGGGTGGATGAGACCCAGTACTTC. As protein: CASSAVRVDETQYF.

This rearrangement joins TRBV4-1 to TRBJ2-3; TRBD2 matches at 11 bases. The CDR3 spans 19 residues. Losses at the gene ends were 2 bases for V and 4 bases for J; bases not matched to a gene: 14. Germline V CDR1 and CDR2: MGHRA, YSYEKL. The DNA for the CDR3 is TGCGCCAGCAGCCAACGACGACTAGTAGCGGGGGGGCCATCAGATACGCAGTATTTT. Translating gives CASSQRRLVAGGPSDTQYF.

The J gene is TRBJ1-2, the V gene TRBV6-1; 7 nucleotides align to TRBD1. The CDR3 extends over 14 amino acids. Trimming removed 6 bases from V and 6 bases from J; junction bases left unmatched: 10. In germline, CDR1 is MNHNS, CDR2 SASEGT. This CDR3 is CASRRDSGFNGYTF. Here the CDR3 DNA reads TGTGCCAGCAGAAGGGACAGTGGGTTTAATGGCTACACCTTC.

This clonotype was seen many times. The chain couples TRBV12-3 or TRBV12-4 to TRBJ2-1; D possibly corresponds to TRBD2 (5 bases). The CDR3 totals 16 residues. Deletions cut 2 bases from V and 2 bases from J, with 13 bases between. Written as DNA, the CDR3 is TGTGCCAGCAGTTTACCCCTTTCCGGGGCCTACAATGAGCAGTTCTTC. It codes for CASSLPLSGAYNEQFF.

The chain uses TRBV7-9 and TRBJ2-7; the D gene is possibly TRBD1 (6 bases). This CDR3 contains 15 residues. V dropped 1 base and J dropped 4 bases, with 14 bases sitting between them. Germline V gives CDR1 SEHNR, CDR2 FQNEAQ (reference sequence). This CDR3 is CASSLEQGRRYEQYF. The CDR3 DNA reads as TGTGCCAGCAGCTTAGAACAGGGAAGGCGGTACGAGCAGTACTTC.

There are many counts of this clonotype. The rearrangement uses TRBV15 and TRBJ2-7, with D perhaps matching TRBD2 (5 bases). The germline V gene has CDR1 LNHNV and CDR2 YYDKDF (reference sequence). Trimming shortened V by 1 base and J by 3 bases, and 13 bases separated the two germline ends. This CDR3 has 15 amino acids. The CDR3, as DNA: TGTGCCACCAGCAGAGCTTACGGACGGGACTACGAGCAGTACTTC. Its translation: CATSRAYGRDYEQYF.

This clonotype came up a few times. The chain couples TRBV25-1 to TRBJ1-6; D might be TRBD1 (5 bases). The CDR3 is 14 residues long. The V and J ends lost 3 bases and 7 bases respectively, with 10 bases between them. Germline CDR1 is MGHDK and CDR2 is SYGVNS. The CDR3, as DNA: TGTGCCAGCAGTGACCCAGGGAACAATTCACCCCTCCACTTT. Its protein product is CASSDPGNNSPLHF.

This clonotype was counted between two and nine times. This rearrangement joins TRBV5-6 to TRBJ2-2; the match to TRBD1 covers 10 bases. V was pared by 1 base and J by 4 bases, with 13 bases of the junction left unmatched. The CDR3 has 19 residues. CDR1 is SGHDT and CDR2 is YYEEEE in the germline V gene. CDR3 in amino acids: CASSLLSETGGRGTGELFF. The CDR3 DNA follows: TGTGCCAGCAGCTTGTTGTCCGAGACAGGGGGCAGGGGCACCGGGGAGCTGTTTTTT.

In this sample, this clonotype turned up a few times. The rearrangement uses TRBV4-2 and TRBJ1-4; D possibly corresponds to TRBD1 (6 bases). The V and J ends lost 0 bases and 5 bases respectively, with 13 bases between them. The CDR3 loop spans 16 amino acids. Germline loops: CDR1 LGHNA, CDR2 YNFKEQ. The chain's CDR3 is CASSQDSGARNEKLFF. CDR3 bases: TGTGCCAGCAGCCAAGATTCAGGGGCAAGAAATGAAAAACTGTTTTTT.

Ten or more counts support this clonotype. This chain uses TRBV14 with TRBJ1-1, with TRBD1 matching over 7 bases. The germline V gene encodes CDR1 SGHDN and CDR2 FVKESK. This CDR3 is 16 amino acids long. V lost 3 bases to trimming and J lost 3 bases; unmatched junction nucleotides: 10. CDR3 protein: CASSQYIGQADTEAFF. The CDR3, as DNA: TGTGCCAGCAGCCAGTATATAGGACAGGCGGACACTGAAGCTTTCTTT.

This clonotype has a count of ten or more. The chain links TRBV24-1 to TRBJ2-3; D possibly corresponds to TRBD1 (6 bases). Germline CDR1 KGHDR, CDR2 SFDVKD. Trimming cost V 0 bases and J 0 bases, with 15 bases left between them. The CDR3 consists of 18 residues. Written as DNA, the CDR3 is TGTGCCACCAGTGATTTGCCGGCGGCAGGGGCCAGCACAGATACGCAGTATTTT. The encoded protein is CATSDLPAAGASTDTQYF.

This clonotype was seen more than once but under ten times. The rearrangement joins TRBV6-2 or TRBV6-3 to TRBJ2-7, with 12 nucleotides matching TRBD2. With 5 bases clipped from V and 5 bases from J, the junction kept 10 bases outside the gene matches. Germline CDR1 MNHEY, CDR2 SVGEGT. This CDR3 has 16 amino acids. For the CDR3, the DNA is TGTGCCAGCAGTCCCAAGACTAGCGGGAGTTCCCACGAGCAGTACTTC. Translated, it gives CASSPKTSGSSHEQYF.

This clonotype was counted at least ten times. The chain uses TRBV6-1 and TRBJ2-2; D unresolved. The CDR3 totals 15 residues. The germline V gene encodes CDR1 MNHNS and CDR2 SASEGT. Trimming took 6 bases from V and 5 from J, leaving 16 bases between them. CDR3 region: CASRLPGPGTGELFF. DNA for the CDR3: TGTGCCAGCAGACTCCCGGGTCCCGGGACCGGGGAGCTGTTTTTT.

This clonotype was found many times. The chain is built from TRBV5-1 and TRBJ2-7; D gene ambiguous. The CDR3 runs 15 residues. CDR1 and CDR2 from the germline V gene are SGHRS and YFSETQ. V was clipped by 2 bases and J by 7 bases, with 19 bases between them. Here the CDR3 reads CASSLVSGLRSEQYF. The CDR3, as DNA: TGCGCCAGCAGCTTAGTATCCGGGTTGAGAAGTGAGCAGTACTTC.

This chain links TRBV6-2 or TRBV6-3 with TRBJ1-2, with a tentative D call TRBD1 (6 bases). V lost 9 bases to trimming and J lost 6 bases, with 14 bases between them. This CDR3 has 12 residues. Germline loops: CDR1 MNHEY, CDR2 SVGEGT. The CDR3 nucleotides read TGTGCCAGTACCCGGGGGCGCGATGGCTACACCTTC. Translated: CASTRGRDGYTF.

This clonotype was counted a few times. The V and J genes are TRBV12-3 or TRBV12-4 and TRBJ2-2, with 8 positions matching TRBD2. This CDR3 region has 13 residues. V gave up 6 bases and J gave up 5 bases; unmatched junction bases: 2. The CDR3 here is CASRRGGTGELFF. The CDR3 nucleotides read TGTGCCAGCAGACGGGGGGGAACCGGGGAGCTGTTTTTT.

This clonotype occurred a few times. The V call is TRBV29-1, the J call TRBJ2-1, with 8 bases identical to TRBD2. This CDR3 region has 12 residues. Germline CDR1 SQVTM, CDR2 ANQGSEA. J was trimmed by 10 bases and V by 6 bases; bases with no gene match: 8. The CDR3 region is CSVGTRPDEQFF. CDR3 bases: TGCAGCGTAGGGACTAGACCTGACGAGCAGTTCTTC.

This clonotype occurred a few times. The chain links TRBV24-1 to TRBJ2-1, with 8 bases fitting TRBD2. The CDR3 length is 15 residues. Germline CDR1 and CDR2: KGHDR and SFDVKD. Trimming took 1 base from V and 6 from J; bases not matched to a gene: 4. CDR3 amino acids: CATSDFAGGLNEQFF. The CDR3 DNA follows: TGTGCCACCAGTGATTTTGCGGGGGGCCTCAATGAGCAGTTCTTC.

Many counts were recorded for this clonotype. The genes are TRBV20-1 and TRBJ1-2, with 7 nucleotides matching TRBD1. Germline-derived CDR1 and CDR2 are DFQATT and SNEGSKA (reference sequence). V lost 2 bases and J lost 6; bases outside the gene matches: 6. The CDR3 extends over 13 amino acids. The CDR3 DNA sequence: TGCAGTGCTAGAAGAGACAGGGTCGATGGCTACACCTTC. It encodes CSARRDRVDGYTF.

This clonotype was counted ten times or more. This chain uses TRBV5-5 with TRBJ2-7; possible D gene TRBD1, 5 bases. CDR3 length: 15 residues. Germline V gives CDR1 SGHKS, CDR2 YYEKEE (reference sequence). V lost 4 bases to trimming and J lost 3 bases, with 17 bases between them. The CDR3 DNA is TGTGCCAGCAGCCCGGCCCCGGACATTTACTACGAGCAGTACTTC. Encoded protein: CASSPAPDIYYEQYF.

In nucleotides, the CDR3 is TGTGCCATCAGTGACCTCTTACAGGGGACTAATGAAAAACTGTTTTTT. This translates into CAISDLLQGTNEKLFF. The chain is built from TRBV10-3 and TRBJ1-4; 7 bases align to TRBD1. Germline-derived CDR1 and CDR2 are ENHRY and SYGVKD. With V trimmed by 3 bases and J by 2 bases, 6 bases remained unmatched. The CDR3 sequence is 16 residues long.

This clonotype was seen more than once but under ten times. This chain joins TRBV20-1 and TRBJ2-5; 9 nucleotides match TRBD1. This CDR3 contains 13 residues. Germline V lookup: CDR1 DFQATT, CDR2 SNEGSKA (reference sequence). V lost 6 bases to trimming and J lost 5 bases; unmatched junction nucleotides: 7. The CDR3 spells CSADPGQGETQYF. Written as DNA, the CDR3 is TGCAGTGCCGACCCGGGACAGGGTGAGACCCAGTACTTC.

This clonotype has a count of ten or more. The CDR3 loop is CSVEGRGVETQYF. CDR3 nucleotide sequence: TGCAGCGTTGAAGGACGCGGCGTAGAGACCCAGTACTTC. The chain is built from TRBV29-1 and TRBJ2-5; D gene uncertain. The CDR3 runs to 13 residues. V was cut by 1 base and J by 4 bases, with 10 bases left in between. CDR1 and CDR2 (germline): SQVTM, ANQGSEA.

This clonotype has just a few counts. V usage is TRBV6-1 and J usage is TRBJ2-1; TRBD1 matches 11 bases. The V gene end was trimmed by 6 bases and the J gene end by 2 bases; junction bases not matched to a gene: 15. The length of the CDR3 is 19 residues. Germline V gene sequence: CDR1 MNHNS, CDR2 SASEGT. The CDR3 nucleotides read TGTGCCAGCAGACCCAGGACAGGGGGCGGGTCGCGGGCCTACAATGAGCAGTTCTTC. Amino acid sequence: CASRPRTGGGSRAYNEQFF.

This clonotype was found a few times. The genes are TRBV18 and TRBJ1-1; D is perhaps TRBD1 (5 bases). Trimming took off 1 base at V and 3 bases at J, with 9 bases between the two ends. Germline values: CDR1 KGHSH, CDR2 LQKENI. The CDR3 sequence is 14 residues long. DNA for the CDR3: TGTGCCAGCTCACCACAGGGACCTGACACTGAAGCTTTCTTT. Translating gives CASSPQGPDTEAFF.

The chain uses TRBV20-1 and TRBJ1-5; possibly TRBD1 for D (5 bases). Germline values: CDR1 DFQATT, CDR2 SNEGSKA (reference sequence). CDR3 length: 14 amino acids. With 0 bases removed from V and 7 bases from J, the gap between germline ends came to 13 bases. Here the CDR3 DNA reads TGCAGTGCTAGAGATTCCCAGGGTCGACAGCCCCAGCATTTT. It encodes CSARDSQGRQPQHF.

The sample holds a few counts of this clonotype. This sequence joins TRBV2 and TRBJ2-2, with no clear D. Germline V lookup: CDR1 SNHLY, CDR2 FYNNEI. This CDR3 region has 16 residues. V dropped 0 bases and J dropped 1 base, with 9 bases sitting between them. Here the CDR3 reads CASSEAWGLNTGELFF. The DNA for the CDR3 is TGTGCCAGCAGTGAAGCGTGGGGATTGAACACCGGGGAGCTGTTTTTT.

To note about this clonotype: Because the CDR3 is missing its conserved closing phenylalanine or tryptophan, this is likely a read error. This chain connects TRBV20-1 to TRBJ2-1, with D perhaps being TRBD1 or TRBD2 (5 bases each). Germline CDR1 reads DFQATT; CDR2 reads SNEGSKA (reference sequence). Trimming removed 7 bases at V and 0 bases at J, with 10 bases between. The CDR3 runs to 13 residues. CDR3 sequence reads: CSVQGPSYNEQFS. The CDR3 DNA follows: TGCAGTGTCCAGGGACCCTCCTACAATGAGCAGTTCTCC.